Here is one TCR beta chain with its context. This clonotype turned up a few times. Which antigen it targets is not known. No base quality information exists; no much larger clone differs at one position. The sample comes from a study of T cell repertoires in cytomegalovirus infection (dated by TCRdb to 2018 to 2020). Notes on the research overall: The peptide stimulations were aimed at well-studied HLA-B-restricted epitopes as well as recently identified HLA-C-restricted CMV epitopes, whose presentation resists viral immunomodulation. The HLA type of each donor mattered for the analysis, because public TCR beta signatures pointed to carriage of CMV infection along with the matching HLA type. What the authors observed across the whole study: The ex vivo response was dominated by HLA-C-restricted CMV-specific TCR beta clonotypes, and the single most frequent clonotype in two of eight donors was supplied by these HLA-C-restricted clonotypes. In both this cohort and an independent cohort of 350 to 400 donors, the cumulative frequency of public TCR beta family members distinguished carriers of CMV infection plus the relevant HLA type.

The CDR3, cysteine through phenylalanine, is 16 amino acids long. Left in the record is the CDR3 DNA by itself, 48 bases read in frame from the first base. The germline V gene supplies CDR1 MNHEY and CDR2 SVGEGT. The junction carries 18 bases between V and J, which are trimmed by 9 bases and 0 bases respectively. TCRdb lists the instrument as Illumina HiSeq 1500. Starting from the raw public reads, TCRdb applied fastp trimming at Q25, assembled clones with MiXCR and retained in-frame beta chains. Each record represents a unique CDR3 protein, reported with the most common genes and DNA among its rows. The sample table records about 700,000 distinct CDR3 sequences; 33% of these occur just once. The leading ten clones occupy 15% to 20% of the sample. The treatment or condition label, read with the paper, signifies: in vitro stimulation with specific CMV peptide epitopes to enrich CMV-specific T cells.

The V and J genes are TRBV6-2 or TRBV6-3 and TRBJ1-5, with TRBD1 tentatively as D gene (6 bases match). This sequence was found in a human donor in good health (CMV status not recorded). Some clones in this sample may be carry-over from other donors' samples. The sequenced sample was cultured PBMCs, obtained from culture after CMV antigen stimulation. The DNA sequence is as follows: TGTGCCAGTCAGCCCAGGGGAGGCGGTAGCAATCAGCCCCAGCATTTT. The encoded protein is CASQPRGGGSNQPQHF.